Listed here are 29 T cell receptor beta chains from one sample, sequenced in a study of blood T cell repertoires in COVID-19. Profiling relied on immunoSEQ multiplex PCR, and the TCRdb table lists in-frame clones only, not all of them. The repertoire includes more than 100,000 clones, about three quarters of them detected once, and 0.65% to 0.95% sits in the top ten. What was sequenced was peripheral blood. The source of these receptors is a human donor with acute or convalescent COVID-19. The donor label of this sample is uncertain.

This clone occurred a few times. The genes are TRBV4-1 and TRBJ1-3; tentatively, D is TRBD1 (6 bases). The germline gives CDR1 MGHRA, CDR2 YSYEKL. The CDR3 totals 22 residues. Deletions cut 1 base from V and 1 base from J, with 29 bases between. This CDR3 reads CASSQAFGRVGNPGTSGNTIYF. The CDR3 nucleotides are TGCGCCAGCAGCCAAGCGTTTGGGAGAGTCGGGAATCCGGGGACATCTGGAAACACCATATATTTT.

The chain is built from TRBV10-2 and TRBJ2-1; maybe TRBD2 (6 bases). The CDR3 has 15 amino acids. V was trimmed by 4 bases and J by 4 bases, leaving 14 bases between them. Germline CDR1 and CDR2: WSHSY and SAAADI. In DNA, the CDR3 is TGCGCCAGCAGTGCCGGGCGGGGAATGTACAATGAGCAGTTCTTC. It yields the protein CASSAGRGMYNEQFF.

Only a few counts were recorded for this clone. This chain links TRBV28 with TRBJ2-7, with D tentatively TRBD1 (5 bases). The CDR3 is 13 residues long. The germline gives CDR1 MDHEN, CDR2 SYDVKM. Trimming stripped 3 bases from V and 3 bases from J, with 9 bases between. The CDR3: CASSFQGNYEQYV. The CDR3 DNA reads TGTGCCAGCAGTTTTCAGGGAAACTACGAGCAGTACGTC.

The chain's CDR3 is CASSEFGQGQNQPQHF. CDR3 DNA: TGTGCCAGCAGTGAATTCGGACAGGGACAAAATCAGCCCCAGCATTTT. The rearrangement uses TRBV2 and TRBJ1-5, with TRBD1 identical over 8 bases. This CDR3 spans 16 amino acids. The germline V gene has CDR1 SNHLY and CDR2 FYNNEI. After removal of 2 bases from V and 4 bases from J, the junction contained 7 bases not matched to a gene.

The chain has TRBV28 and TRBJ2-2, with a weak D call TRBD2 (6 bases). The V end was cut by 3 bases, the J end by 1 base, with 15 bases between. The CDR3 consists of 17 residues. Germline V gene data show CDR1 as MDHEN and CDR2 as SYDVKM. In DNA, the CDR3 is TGTGCCAGCAGTTTTCCTGGGGCTAGCGTGAACACCGGGGAGCTGTTTTTT. Residues: CASSFPGASVNTGELFF.

Only a few counts were recorded for this clone. The rearrangement links TRBV6-6 to TRBJ1-5; D is perhaps TRBD1 (5 bases). CDR1 is MNHNY, CDR2 SVGAGI, per germline (reference sequence). V was pared by 4 bases and J by 9 bases, with 13 bases between. There are 13 residues in the CDR3. CDR3 region: CASSLDTDLPQHF. Here the CDR3 DNA reads TGTGCCAGCAGTTTGGACACTGATCTGCCCCAGCATTTT.

The CDR3 reads CASRGDRGRIWQPQHF. CDR3 DNA sequence: TGTGCCAGCAGGGGGGACAGGGGGCGAATCTGGCAGCCCCAGCATTTT. The V gene is TRBV2, the J gene TRBJ1-5, with 12 bases identical to TRBD1. J was trimmed by 7 bases and V by 6 bases; bases with no gene match: 10. CDR1 and CDR2 from the germline V gene are SNHLY and FYNNEI. The CDR3 is 16 amino acids.

In DNA, the CDR3 is TGTGCCAGCAGCCCCCCGAGCGGGGAGCTGTTTTTT. This gives the protein CASSPPSGELFF. V and J are TRBV7-3 and TRBJ2-2, with D unresolved. Trimming cost V 5 bases and J 7 bases, with 8 bases left between them. The CDR3 runs to 12 residues. Germline values: CDR1 SGHTA, CDR2 FQGTGA. The entire variable domain, with the rest obtained from reference TRBV7-3 and TRBJ2-2, is as follows: GAGVSQTPSNKVTEKGKYVELRCDPISGHTALYWYRQSLGQGPEFLIYFQGTGAADDSGLPNDRFFAVRPEGSVSTLKIQRTERGDSAVYLCASSPPSGELFFGEGSRLTVL.

This clone appeared a few times. V is TRBV2 and J is TRBJ2-5; 10 bases are shared with TRBD2. The CDR3 has 16 amino acids. The V gene's germline CDR1 is SNHLY and CDR2 FYNNEI. The J segment lost 3 bases and the V segment lost 3 bases, leaving 7 bases of the junction unmatched. Here the CDR3 reads CASSDGRLAGEETQYF. The CDR3 coding sequence is TGTGCCAGCAGTGACGGGAGACTAGCGGGTGAAGAGACCCAGTACTTC.

This chain uses TRBV7-3 with TRBJ2-3; 14 nucleotides agree with TRBD2. Per germline, CDR1 SGHTA and CDR2 FQGTGA. With V trimmed by 5 bases and J by 2 bases, 3 bases remained unmatched. The length of the CDR3 is 16 residues. CDR3: CASSAGLAGVTDTQYF. CDR3 DNA sequence: TGTGCCAGCAGCGCGGGACTAGCGGGGGTCACAGATACGCAGTATTTT.

This clone was detected a few times. The chain employs TRBV6-1 and TRBJ2-3; D perhaps matches TRBD2 (7 bases). Trimming shortened V by 1 base and J by 1 base, and 12 bases separated the two germline ends. The CDR3 consists of 16 residues. The germline gives CDR1 MNHNS, CDR2 SASEGT. The CDR3 DNA reads TGTGCCAGCAGTGAAGTTGGGGGGGCCCGCACAGATACGCAGTATTTT. It specifies CASSEVGGARTDTQYF.

The sample holds one count of this clone. The V gene is TRBV7-9, the J gene TRBJ2-6; 12 nucleotides line up with TRBD1. V dropped 4 bases and J dropped 4; count of bases not matched to a gene: 8. CDR3 length equals 18 residues. The germline V gene encodes CDR1 SEHNR and CDR2 FQNEAQ (reference sequence). As DNA, the CDR3 is TGTGCCAGCAGCTCGCCGGGACAGGGGGCGGTGGGGGCCAACGTCCTGACTTTC. It is translated as CASSSPGQGAVGANVLTF.

The gene calls are TRBV12-5 and TRBJ1-2; the D is unclear. Deletions cut 2 bases from V and 6 bases from J, with 10 bases between. The CDR3 has 13 amino acids. CDR1 and CDR2 (germline): LGHNT, FRNRAP. This CDR3 is CASGLPVSDGYTF. The CDR3 DNA sequence: TGTGCTAGTGGTTTGCCGGTCTCGGATGGCTACACCTTC. The whole variable domain, remainder taken from reference TRBV12-5 and TRBJ1-2, is DARVTQTPRHKVTEMGQEVTMRCQPILGHNTVFWYRQTMMQGLELLAYFRNRAPLDDSGMPKDRFSAEMPDATLATLKIQPSEPRDSAVYFCASGLPVSDGYTFGSGTRLTVV.

V and J are TRBV30 and TRBJ1-4, with D unresolved. Trimming stripped 3 bases from V and 3 bases from J, with 17 bases between. Per germline, CDR1 GTSNPN and CDR2 SVGIG (reference sequence). The CDR3 extends over 16 amino acids. CDR3 in DNA: TGTGCCTGGAGCCAAAGCCTCTTCGGGGCTAATGAAAAACTGTTTTTT. This sequence encodes CAWSQSLFGANEKLFF.

This clone was counted many times. The V call is TRBV5-5, the J call TRBJ2-1, with D perhaps TRBD2 (5 bases). Germline CDR1 and CDR2: SGHKS and YYEKEE (reference sequence). V lost 4 bases and J 13 bases, leaving 15 bases between the germline ends. This CDR3 is built from 12 residues. CDR3 DNA sequence: TGTGCCAGCAGCCCCGGGAACTTTGAACAGTTCTTC. It yields the protein CASSPGNFEQFF.

V and J are TRBV11-2 and TRBJ1-1; maybe TRBD1 (6 bases). This CDR3 is 17 amino acids long. Deletions cut 5 bases from V and 3 bases from J, with 22 bases between. The V gene's germline CDR1 is SGHAT and CDR2 FQNNGV. The CDR3 DNA sequence: TGTGCCAGCAGCCCGTCAGGGATAGGGGGGGGATACACTGAAGCTTTCTTT. Its translation is CASSPSGIGGGYTEAFF.

This rearrangement joins TRBV11-3 to TRBJ1-1; perhaps TRBD1 as D (5 bases). Germline-derived CDR1 and CDR2 are SGHNT and YENEEA. V lost 5 bases and J lost 5, with 12 bases in between. The CDR3 sequence is 13 residues long. The CDR3 DNA reads as TGTGCCAGCAGCCTCGACAGTCAAACTGAAGCTTTCTTT. Its protein is CASSLDSQTEAFF.

The chain is built from TRBV12-3 or TRBV12-4 and TRBJ1-1; tentatively, D is TRBD1 (5 bases). This CDR3 has 13 residues. V was cut by 6 bases and J by 4 bases, with 12 bases left in between. CDR3 residues: CASSQMGGTEAFF. The CDR3 DNA follows: TGTGCCAGCAGCCAGATGGGGGGCACTGAAGCTTTCTTT.

The rearrangement links TRBV4-2 to TRBJ1-2; TRBD1 aligns across 7 bases. The CDR3 is made up of 13 amino acids. In germline, CDR1 is LGHNA, CDR2 YNFKEQ. V lost 6 bases, J lost 1 base, and 2 bases stayed unmatched. CDR3 amino acids: CASSRDSNYGYTF. DNA for the CDR3: TGTGCCAGCAGTCGGGACAGTAACTATGGCTACACCTTC.

V usage is TRBV3-1 (or the pseudogene TRBV3-2) and J usage is TRBJ2-7, with 9 bases that match TRBD2. This CDR3 is 16 amino acids long. V gave up 4 bases and J gave up 2 bases; unmatched junction bases: 9. Germline values: CDR1 LGHDT, CDR2 YNNKEL (reference sequence). The CDR3 region has the DNA TGTGCCAGCAGCCCCCGGCGGCTAGCGGGGACCTACGAGCAGTACTTC. The encoded protein is CASSPRRLAGTYEQYF.

This clone came up a few times. This chain uses TRBV24-1 with TRBJ2-5; 7 bases map to TRBD2. This CDR3 has 18 amino acids. Germline assignment: CDR1 KGHDR and CDR2 SFDVKD. J gave up 5 bases and V 0 bases, and 14 bases lay outside the gene matches. The CDR3 nucleotides read TGTGCCACCAGTGATTTGCCCCGGGCTAGCGGTGGTAGGGAGACCCAGTACTTC. It codes for CATSDLPRASGGRETQYF.

The CDR3 region is CASSLVGSGGAGQFF. CDR3 DNA sequence: TGTGCCAGCAGCTTAGTTGGTAGCGGGGGGGCCGGGCAGTTCTTC. V and J are TRBV7-2 and TRBJ2-1; TRBD2 matches 11 bases. Germline lookup yields CDR1 SGHTA and CDR2 FQGNSA. The CDR3 runs to 15 residues. The V and J ends lost 1 base and 12 bases, in that order; junction bases with no gene match: 8. Variable domain in full (rest from reference TRBV7-2 and TRBJ2-1): GAGVSQSPSNKVTEKGKDVELRCDPISGHTALYWYRQSLGQGLEFLIYFQGNSAPDKSGLPSDRFSAERTGGSVSTLTIQRTQQEDSAVYLCASSLVGSGGAGQFFGPGTRLTVL.

This clone has ten or more counts. The CDR3 region has the DNA TGTGCCAGCAGTTTGTGGCAGGCCTACGAGCAGTACTTC. Its translation: CASSLWQAYEQYF. The J gene is TRBJ2-7, the V gene TRBV12-3 or TRBV12-4, with D uncertain. CDR3 length: 13 amino acids. V was pared by 3 bases and J by 2 bases, with 8 bases between.

The V gene is TRBV27, the J gene TRBJ2-1; 8 bases are shared with TRBD1. V trimming: 6 bases; J trimming: 8 bases; junction bases outside the gene matches: 3. This CDR3 contains 12 residues. Germline V gene sequence: CDR1 MNHEY, CDR2 SMNVEV (reference sequence). Written as DNA, the CDR3 is TGTGCCAGCAGGAACAGGGGGGATGAGCAGTTCTTC. Amino acids: CASRNRGDEQFF.

This clone was detected once. The chain links TRBV19 to TRBJ1-5; D gene unclear. The CDR3 runs 12 residues. With 2 bases removed from V and 3 bases from J, the gap between germline ends came to 2 bases. Germline CDR1 LNHDA, CDR2 SQIVND (reference sequence). This CDR3 reads CASSIHNQPQHF. The CDR3 DNA is TGTGCCAGTAGTATACACAATCAGCCCCAGCATTTT.

The sample holds one count of this clone. V and J are TRBV5-1 and TRBJ1-2; a weak D match, TRBD1 (6 bases). The CDR3 has 14 amino acids. Germline CDR1 is SGHRS and CDR2 is YFSETQ. The V and J ends lost 0 bases and 4 bases respectively, with 10 bases between them. CDR3 in amino acids: CASSLEWDIYGYTF. CDR3 coding DNA: TGCGCCAGCAGCTTGGAATGGGACATCTATGGCTACACCTTC.

This clone was counted a few times. This sequence joins TRBV4-1 and TRBJ1-3, with 8 nucleotides matching TRBD1. J gave up 2 bases and V 2 bases, and 11 bases lay outside the gene matches. Germline V gene lookup returns CDR1 MGHRA and CDR2 YSYEKL. The CDR3 contains 18 residues. The CDR3 reads CASSQRFYQGAAGNTIYF. The CDR3 DNA sequence: TGCGCCAGCAGCCAAAGGTTCTATCAGGGGGCAGCTGGAAACACCATATATTTT.

CDR3: CASSPGGALSGANVLTF. The CDR3, as DNA: TGCGCCAGCTCCCCGGGGGGCGCACTCTCTGGGGCCAACGTCCTGACTTTC. This chain joins TRBV4-1 and TRBJ2-6; weak D call: TRBD2 (7 bases). Germline V lookup: CDR1 MGHRA, CDR2 YSYEKL. Trimming stripped 8 bases from V and 0 bases from J, with 17 bases between. The CDR3 runs 17 residues.

This clone has only one observation. The rearrangement uses TRBV14 and TRBJ1-2; 9 nucleotides match TRBD1. V dropped 5 bases and J dropped 12; count of bases not matched to a gene: 10. Germline V gene data show CDR1 as SGHDN and CDR2 as FVKESK. The CDR3 is made up of 13 amino acids. CDR3 amino acids: CASSGGTGRFHTF. In DNA, the CDR3 is TGTGCCAGCAGCGGCGGGACAGGGAGGTTCCACACCTTC.